These 9 T cell receptor beta chains originate from one sample sequenced in a study of T-cell memory formation after mild COVID-19. TCRdb analysed the 5' RACE reads with MiXCR anew, one entry per CDR3 protein. The sample lists roughly 310,000 distinct CDR3 sequences, approximately 15% occurring once. Sample: PBMCs or a T cell subset sorted from them (not recorded which). The receptors were sampled from a man aged 18 to 29 who had mild COVID-19 (a few samples of this study predate the infection). Cell type and time point are not known.

Only a few counts were recorded for this clonotype. The CDR3: CATSREGGRGNQPQHF. The CDR3 nucleotides are TGTGCCACCAGCAGAGAGGGGGGCAGGGGAAATCAGCCCCAGCATTTT. This sequence joins TRBV15 and TRBJ1-5; D might be TRBD1 (6 bases). CDR3 length: 16 amino acids. Between the trimmed V and J ends, which lost 0 bases and 4 bases, there was a span of 13 bases. From germline, CDR1 is LNHNV and CDR2 YYDKDF (reference sequence).

The gene calls are TRBV6-5 and TRBJ1-3, with 9 bases that match TRBD1. Looked up from germline, CDR1 is MNHEY and CDR2 is SVGAGI. The CDR3 consists of 16 residues. V lost 6 bases and J lost 2; bases outside the gene matches: 8. The CDR3 spells CASSHYGDRAGNTIYF. The CDR3 DNA is TGTGCCAGCAGCCATTACGGGGACAGGGCTGGAAACACCATATATTTT.

The chain has TRBV5-1 and TRBJ2-1; possibly TRBD1 for D (5 bases). Germline CDR1 reads SGHRS; CDR2 reads YFSETQ. CDR3 size: 13 residues. V was clipped by 7 bases and J by 6 bases, with 14 bases between them. The DNA for the CDR3 is TGCGCCAGCGCCGGGCCAGGGCGCAATGAGCAGTTCTTC. As protein: CASAGPGRNEQFF.

This clonotype was counted only a few times. The gene calls are TRBV21-1 and TRBJ1-2; the D segment call TRBD1 is taken from the table without a DNA check. TRBV21-1 is an annotated pseudogene. The CDR3 covers 13 residues. The CDR3 DNA sequence: TGTGCCAGCAACCACAGGCCGCAGGGGGGCTACACCTTC. It yields the protein CASNHRPQGGYTF.

This sequence joins TRBV7-2 and TRBJ2-7; D is tentatively TRBD1 or TRBD2 (5 bases each). Trimming shortened V by 5 bases and J by 9 bases, and 17 bases separated the two germline ends. This CDR3 region has 13 residues. The germline V gene has CDR1 SGHTA and CDR2 FQGNSA. In DNA, the CDR3 is TGTGCCAGCAGCCCGGGACCCAGGTTCGTGCAGTACGTC. As protein: CASSPGPRFVQYV.

The sample holds a few counts of this clonotype. The chain combines TRBV12-3 or TRBV12-4 with TRBJ2-5; unclear D gene. The ends were cut back, 9 bases at V and 6 bases at J, with 8 bases in the middle. This CDR3 is built from 10 residues. CDR3 loop: CASGKKTQYF. Here the CDR3 DNA reads TGTGCCAGTGGGAAAAAGACCCAGTACTTC.

This clonotype showed up just a few times. The chain employs TRBV4-3 and TRBJ1-5; no reliable D call. Trimming removed 1 base from V and 6 bases from J, with 7 bases in between. Germline CDR1 is LGHNA and CDR2 is YSLEER. The CDR3 has 13 amino acids. DNA for the CDR3: TGCGCCAGCAGCCAAGTAAGATTTCAGCCCCAGCATTTT. Encoded protein: CASSQVRFQPQHF.

Only one count was recorded for this clonotype. One end of the junction is discordant with germline, which a read error may explain. This chain connects TRBV7-7 to TRBJ2-5; 10 bases are shared with TRBD2. This CDR3 contains 14 residues. The germline gives CDR1 SSHAT, CDR2 FNYEAQ (reference sequence). The CDR3 DNA sequence: TGTGCTAGCAGCTTACTAGCGGGGAGTGAGACCCAGTACTTC. This sequence encodes CASSLLAGSETQYF.

This clonotype was counted a few times. The chain recombines TRBV7-2 with TRBJ2-1, with 10 bases that match TRBD2. This CDR3 is built from 14 residues. Trimming took 3 bases from V and 6 from J; bases not matched to a gene: 2. From germline, CDR1 is SGHTA and CDR2 FQGNSA. In nucleotides, the CDR3 is TGTGCCAGCAGCTTTGGGACTAGCGTCAATGAGCAGTTCTTC. It translates to CASSFGTSVNEQFF.